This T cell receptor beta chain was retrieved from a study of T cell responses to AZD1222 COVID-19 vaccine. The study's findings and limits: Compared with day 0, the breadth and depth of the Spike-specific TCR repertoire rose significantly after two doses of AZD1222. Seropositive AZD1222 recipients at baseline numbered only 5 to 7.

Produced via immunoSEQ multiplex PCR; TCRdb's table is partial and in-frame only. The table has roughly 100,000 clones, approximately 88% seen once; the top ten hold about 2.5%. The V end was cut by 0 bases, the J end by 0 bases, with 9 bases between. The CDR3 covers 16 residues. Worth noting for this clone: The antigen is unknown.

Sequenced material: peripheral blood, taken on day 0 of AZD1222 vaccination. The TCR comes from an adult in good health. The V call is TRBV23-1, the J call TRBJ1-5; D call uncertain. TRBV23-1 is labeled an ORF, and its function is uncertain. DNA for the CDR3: TGCGCCAGCAGTCAATCTAGGCGATTTAGCAATCAGCCCCAGCATTTT. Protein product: CASSQSRRFSNQPQHF.